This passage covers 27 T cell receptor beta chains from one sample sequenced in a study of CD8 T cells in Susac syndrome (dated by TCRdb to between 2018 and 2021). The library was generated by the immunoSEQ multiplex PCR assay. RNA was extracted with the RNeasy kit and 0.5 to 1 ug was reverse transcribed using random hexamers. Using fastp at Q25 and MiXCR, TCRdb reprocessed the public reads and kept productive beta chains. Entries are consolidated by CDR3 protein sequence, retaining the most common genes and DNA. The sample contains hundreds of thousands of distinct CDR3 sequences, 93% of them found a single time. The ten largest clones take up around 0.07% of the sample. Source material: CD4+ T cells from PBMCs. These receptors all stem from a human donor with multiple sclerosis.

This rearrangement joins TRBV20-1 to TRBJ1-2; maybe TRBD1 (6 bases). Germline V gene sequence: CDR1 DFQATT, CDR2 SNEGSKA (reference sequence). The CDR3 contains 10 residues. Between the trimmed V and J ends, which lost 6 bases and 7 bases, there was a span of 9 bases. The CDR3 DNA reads TGCAGTGCGGGGGCTGGTGGCTACACCTTC. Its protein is CSAGAGGYTF.

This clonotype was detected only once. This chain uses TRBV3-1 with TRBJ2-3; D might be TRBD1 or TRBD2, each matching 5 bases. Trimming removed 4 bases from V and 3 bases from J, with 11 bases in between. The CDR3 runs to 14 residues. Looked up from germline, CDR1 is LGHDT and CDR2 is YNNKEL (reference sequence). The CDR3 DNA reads TGTGCCAGCAGCCTCCGGGACGCTACAGATACGCAGTATTTT. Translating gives CASSLRDATDTQYF.

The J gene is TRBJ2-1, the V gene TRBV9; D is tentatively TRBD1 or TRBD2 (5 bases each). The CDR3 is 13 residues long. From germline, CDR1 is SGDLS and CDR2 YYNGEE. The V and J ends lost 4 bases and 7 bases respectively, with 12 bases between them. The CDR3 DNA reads TGTGCCAGCAGCCCGAGGGGCAGAAATGAGCAGTTCTTC. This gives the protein CASSPRGRNEQFF.

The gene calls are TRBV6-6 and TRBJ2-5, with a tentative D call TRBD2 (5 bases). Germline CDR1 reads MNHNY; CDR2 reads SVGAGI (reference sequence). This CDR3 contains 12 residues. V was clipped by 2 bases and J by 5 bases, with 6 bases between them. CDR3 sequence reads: CASSYRRETQYF. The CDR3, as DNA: TGTGCCAGCAGTTACAGGAGGGAGACCCAGTACTTC.

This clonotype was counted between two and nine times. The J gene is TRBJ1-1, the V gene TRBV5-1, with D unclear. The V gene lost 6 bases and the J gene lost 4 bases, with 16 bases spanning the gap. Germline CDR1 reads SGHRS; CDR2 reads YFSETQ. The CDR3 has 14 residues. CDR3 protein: CASTRAGPGTEAFF. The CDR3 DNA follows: TGCGCCAGCACCCGGGCCGGGCCTGGCACTGAAGCTTTCTTT. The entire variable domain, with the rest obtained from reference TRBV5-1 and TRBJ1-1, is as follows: KAGVTQTPRYLIKTRGQQVTLSCSPISGHRSVSWYQQTPGQGLQFLFEYFSETQRNKGNFPGRFSGRQFSNSRSEMNVSTLELGDSALYLCASTRAGPGTEAFFGQGTRLTVV.

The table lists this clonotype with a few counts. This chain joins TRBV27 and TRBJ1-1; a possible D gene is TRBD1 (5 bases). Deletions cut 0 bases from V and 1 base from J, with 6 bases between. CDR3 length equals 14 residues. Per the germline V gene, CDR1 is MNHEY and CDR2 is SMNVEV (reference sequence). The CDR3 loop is CASSLSGTNTEAFF. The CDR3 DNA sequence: TGTGCCAGCAGTTTATCCGGGACGAACACTGAAGCTTTCTTT.

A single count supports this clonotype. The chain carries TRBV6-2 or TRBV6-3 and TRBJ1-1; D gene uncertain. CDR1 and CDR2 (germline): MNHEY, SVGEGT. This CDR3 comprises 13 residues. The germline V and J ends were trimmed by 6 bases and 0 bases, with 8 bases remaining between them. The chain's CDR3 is CASRFTVNTEAFF. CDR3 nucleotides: TGTGCCAGCAGATTCACAGTGAACACTGAAGCTTTCTTT.

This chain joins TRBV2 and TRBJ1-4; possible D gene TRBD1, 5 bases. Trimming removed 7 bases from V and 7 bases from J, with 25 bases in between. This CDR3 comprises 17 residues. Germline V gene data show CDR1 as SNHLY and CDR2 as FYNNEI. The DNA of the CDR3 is TGTGCCAGCAATAACGGCCCCGGGCCAGGGAGCGGTGAAAAACTGTTTTTT. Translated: CASNNGPGPGSGEKLFF.

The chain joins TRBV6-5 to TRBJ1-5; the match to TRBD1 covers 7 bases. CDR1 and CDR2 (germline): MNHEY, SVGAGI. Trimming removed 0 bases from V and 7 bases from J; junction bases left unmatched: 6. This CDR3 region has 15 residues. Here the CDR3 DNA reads TGTGCCAGCAGTTACTCAGACAGGGCACGGCAGCCCCAGCATTTT. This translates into CASSYSDRARQPQHF.

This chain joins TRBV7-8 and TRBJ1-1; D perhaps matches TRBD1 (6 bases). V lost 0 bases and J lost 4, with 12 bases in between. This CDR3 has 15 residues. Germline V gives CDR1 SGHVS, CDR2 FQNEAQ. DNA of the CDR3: TGTGCCAGCAGCTTAGCCTGGGGGCGCATCACTGAAGCTTTCTTT. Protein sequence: CASSLAWGRITEAFF.

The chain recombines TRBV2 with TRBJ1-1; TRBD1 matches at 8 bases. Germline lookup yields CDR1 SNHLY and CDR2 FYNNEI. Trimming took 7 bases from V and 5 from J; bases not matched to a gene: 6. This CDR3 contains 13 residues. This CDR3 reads CASTGTGQTEAFF. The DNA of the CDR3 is TGTGCCAGCACCGGGACAGGTCAGACTGAAGCTTTCTTT.

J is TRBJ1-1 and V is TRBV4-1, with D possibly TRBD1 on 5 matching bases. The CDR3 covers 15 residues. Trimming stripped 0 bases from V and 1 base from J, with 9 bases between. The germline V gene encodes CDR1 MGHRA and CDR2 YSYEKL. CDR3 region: CASSQDSGRNTEAFF. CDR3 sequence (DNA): TGCGCCAGCAGCCAAGATTCAGGGAGGAACACTGAAGCTTTCTTT.

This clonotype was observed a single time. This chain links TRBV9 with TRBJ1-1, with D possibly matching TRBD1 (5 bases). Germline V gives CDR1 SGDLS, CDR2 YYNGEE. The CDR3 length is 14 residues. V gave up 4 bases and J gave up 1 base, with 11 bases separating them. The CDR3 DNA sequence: TGTGCCAGCAGCATGGGACCGACGAACACTGAAGCTTTCTTT. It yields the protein CASSMGPTNTEAFF.

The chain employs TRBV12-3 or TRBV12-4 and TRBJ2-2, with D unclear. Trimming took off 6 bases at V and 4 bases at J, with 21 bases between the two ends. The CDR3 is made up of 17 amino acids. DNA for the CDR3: TGTGCCAGCAGCCCTTGGACGGTGCGTGCCGGCACCGGGGAGCTGTTTTTT. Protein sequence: CASSPWTVRAGTGELFF.

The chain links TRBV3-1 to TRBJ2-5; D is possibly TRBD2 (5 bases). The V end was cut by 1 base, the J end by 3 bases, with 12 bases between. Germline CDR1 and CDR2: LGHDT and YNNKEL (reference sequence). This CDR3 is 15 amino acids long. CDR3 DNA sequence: TGTGCCAGCAGCCAAGGGGGTATGAGGGAAGAGACCCAGTACTTC. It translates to CASSQGGMREETQYF.

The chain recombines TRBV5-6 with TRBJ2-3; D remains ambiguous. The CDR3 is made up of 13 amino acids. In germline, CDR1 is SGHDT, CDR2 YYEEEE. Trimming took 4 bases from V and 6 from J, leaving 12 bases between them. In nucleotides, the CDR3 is TGTGCCAGCAGCGTCGCACGGCGGGATACGCAGTATTTT. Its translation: CASSVARRDTQYF.

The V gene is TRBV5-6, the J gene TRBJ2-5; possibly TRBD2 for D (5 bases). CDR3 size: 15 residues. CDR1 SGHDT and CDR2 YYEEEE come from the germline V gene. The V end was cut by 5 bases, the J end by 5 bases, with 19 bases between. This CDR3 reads CASRSVRTPGETQYF. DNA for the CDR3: TGTGCCAGCAGGAGTGTCAGGACTCCGGGGGAGACCCAGTACTTC.

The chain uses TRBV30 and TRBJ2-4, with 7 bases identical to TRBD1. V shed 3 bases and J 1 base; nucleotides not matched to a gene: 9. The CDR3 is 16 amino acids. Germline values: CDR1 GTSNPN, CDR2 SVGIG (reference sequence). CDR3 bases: TGTGCCTGGAGCCCAGGGGGAACAGGGGCCAAAAACATTCAGTACTTC. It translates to CAWSPGGTGAKNIQYF.

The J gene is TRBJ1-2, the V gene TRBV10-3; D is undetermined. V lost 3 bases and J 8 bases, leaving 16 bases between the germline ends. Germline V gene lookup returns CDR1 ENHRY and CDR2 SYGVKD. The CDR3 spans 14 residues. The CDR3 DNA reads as TGTGCCATCAGTGAAGAGGCGACGGCTGTGGGCTACACCTTC. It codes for CAISEEATAVGYTF.

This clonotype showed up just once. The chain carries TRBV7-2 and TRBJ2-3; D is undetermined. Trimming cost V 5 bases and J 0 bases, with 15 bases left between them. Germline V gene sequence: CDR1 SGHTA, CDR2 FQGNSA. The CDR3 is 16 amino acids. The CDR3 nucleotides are TGTGCCAGCAGCCCCCAGACGGACCTCAGCACAGATACGCAGTATTTT. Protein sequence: CASSPQTDLSTDTQYF. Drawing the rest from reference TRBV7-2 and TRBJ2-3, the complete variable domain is GAGVSQSPSNKVTEKGKDVELRCDPISGHTALYWYRQSLGQGLEFLIYFQGNSAPDKSGLPSDRFSAERTGGSVSTLTIQRTQQEDSAVYLCASSPQTDLSTDTQYFGPGTRLTVL.

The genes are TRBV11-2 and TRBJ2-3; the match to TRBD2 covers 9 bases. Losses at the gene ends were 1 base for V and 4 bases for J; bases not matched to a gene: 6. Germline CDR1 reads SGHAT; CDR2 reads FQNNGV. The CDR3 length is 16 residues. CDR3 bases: TGTGCCAGCAGCTTAGGAGCGGGAGGATCGGCAGATACGCAGTATTTT. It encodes CASSLGAGGSADTQYF. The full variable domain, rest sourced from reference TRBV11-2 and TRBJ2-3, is EAGVAQSPRYKIIEKRQSVAFWCNPISGHATLYWYQQILGQGPKLLIQFQNNGVVDDSQLPKDRFSAERLKGVDSTLKIQPAKLEDSAVYLCASSLGAGGSADTQYFGPGTRLTVL.

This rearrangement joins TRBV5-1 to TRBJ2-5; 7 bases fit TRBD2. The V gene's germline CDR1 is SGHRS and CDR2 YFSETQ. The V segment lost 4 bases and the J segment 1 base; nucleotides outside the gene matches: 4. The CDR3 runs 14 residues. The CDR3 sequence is CASSPGTTQETQYF. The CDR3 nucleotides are TGCGCCAGCAGCCCCGGGACTACCCAAGAGACCCAGTACTTC. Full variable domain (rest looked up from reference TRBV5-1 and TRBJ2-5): KAGVTQTPRYLIKTRGQQVTLSCSPISGHRSVSWYQQTPGQGLQFLFEYFSETQRNKGNFPGRFSGRQFSNSRSEMNVSTLELGDSALYLCASSPGTTQETQYFGPGTRLLVL.

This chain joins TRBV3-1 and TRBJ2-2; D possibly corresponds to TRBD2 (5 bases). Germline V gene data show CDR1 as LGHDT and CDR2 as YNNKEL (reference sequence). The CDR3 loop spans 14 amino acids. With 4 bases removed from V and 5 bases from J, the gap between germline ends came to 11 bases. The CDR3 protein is CASSPRDRTGELFF. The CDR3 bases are TGTGCCAGCAGCCCCCGGGATCGGACCGGGGAGCTGTTTTTT. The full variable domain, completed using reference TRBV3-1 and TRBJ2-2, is DTAVSQTPKYLVTQMGNDKSIKCEQNLGHDTMYWYKQDSKKFLKIMFSYNNKELIINETVPNRFSPKSPDKAHLNLHINSLELGDSAVYFCASSPRDRTGELFFGEGSRLTVL.

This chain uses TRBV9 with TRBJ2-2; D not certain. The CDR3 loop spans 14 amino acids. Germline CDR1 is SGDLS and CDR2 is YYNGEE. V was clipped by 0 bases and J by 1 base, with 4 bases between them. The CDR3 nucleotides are TGTGCCAGCAGCGTAGTCAGGAACACCGGGGAGCTGTTTTTT. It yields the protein CASSVVRNTGELFF.

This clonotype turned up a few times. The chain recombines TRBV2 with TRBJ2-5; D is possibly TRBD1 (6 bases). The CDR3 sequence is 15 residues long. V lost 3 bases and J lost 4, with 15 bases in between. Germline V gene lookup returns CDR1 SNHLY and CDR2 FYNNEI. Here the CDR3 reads CASSERGSRGETQYF. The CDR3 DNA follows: TGTGCCAGCAGTGAGAGGGGGTCCCGTGGAGAGACCCAGTACTTC.

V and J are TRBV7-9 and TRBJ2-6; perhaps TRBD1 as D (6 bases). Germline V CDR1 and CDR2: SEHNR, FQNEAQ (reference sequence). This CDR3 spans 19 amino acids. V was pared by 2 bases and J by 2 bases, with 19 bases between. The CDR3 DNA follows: TGTGCCAGCAGCTTACGGCAACAGGGTTTACTGGCTGGGGCCAACGTCCTGACTTTC. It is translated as CASSLRQQGLLAGANVLTF.

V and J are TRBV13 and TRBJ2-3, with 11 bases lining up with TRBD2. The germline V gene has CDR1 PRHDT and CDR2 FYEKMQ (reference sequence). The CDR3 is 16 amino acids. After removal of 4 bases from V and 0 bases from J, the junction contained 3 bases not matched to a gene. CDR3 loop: CASSSGLAVSTDTQYF. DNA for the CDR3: TGTGCCAGCAGCTCGGGACTAGCGGTTAGCACAGATACGCAGTATTTT.